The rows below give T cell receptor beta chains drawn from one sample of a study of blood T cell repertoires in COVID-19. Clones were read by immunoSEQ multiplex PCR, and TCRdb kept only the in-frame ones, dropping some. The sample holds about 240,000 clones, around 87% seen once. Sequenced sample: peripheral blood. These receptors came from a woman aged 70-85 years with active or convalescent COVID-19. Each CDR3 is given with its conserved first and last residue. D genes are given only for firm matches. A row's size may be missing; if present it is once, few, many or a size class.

TGTGCCAGTAGTATAACAGGGAATGGCCAGCCCCAGCATTTT	CASSITGNGQPQHF	TRBJ1-5	-	-	TRBV19
TGTGCCAGCAGTGAGACAGGGAGCCAAAACACTGAAGCTTTCTTT	CASSETGSQNTEAFF	TRBJ1-1	-	TRBD1	TRBV6-1
TGTGCCACCAGCAGAGATTCGGGACAGACCTATGGCTACACCTTC	CATSRDSGQTYGYTF	TRBJ1-2	few	TRBD1	TRBV15
TGTGCCAGCAGCACACCCAGGACGGCGGGGGAGACCCAGTACTTC	CASSTPRTAGETQYF	TRBJ2-5	-	-	TRBV6-2/TRBV6-3
TGCGCCAGCAGTGACGTTCGGTTCAATGAGCAGTTCTTC	CASSDVRFNEQFF	TRBJ2-1	-	-	TRBV10-1
TGTGCCAGCAGCCCCCGGTTGATAATGAACACTGAAGCTTTCTTT	CASSPRLIMNTEAFF	TRBJ1-1	-	-	TRBV21-1
TGTGCCATCCGTGACAGGGACACCATATATTTT	CAIRDRDTIYF	TRBJ1-3	-	TRBD1	TRBV10-3
TGCGCCAGCAGCCTCACTAGCGGGGGGCCCTCACTCAGCTCCTACGAGCAGTACTTC	CASSLTSGGPSLSSYEQYF	TRBJ2-7	-	TRBD2	TRBV4-1
TGTGCCAGCAGCCGTGGACAGGTCAATCAGCCCCAGCATTTT	CASSRGQVNQPQHF	TRBJ1-5	-	TRBD1	TRBV11-2
TGTGCCAGCAGCGAGCAGGGGGTAATTTCAAACTATGGCTACACCTTC	CASSEQGVISNYGYTF	TRBJ1-2	-	TRBD1	TRBV9
TGTGCCAGCAGTTACGGAACTACAGGGGGAGCCTACGAGCAGTACTTC	CASSYGTTGGAYEQYF	TRBJ2-7	-	TRBD1	TRBV6-5
TGTGCCAGCAGCCCAAGTGAAGGGAGGACACATCAGCCCCAGCATTTT	CASSPSEGRTHQPQHF	TRBJ1-5	few	-	TRBV9
TGTGCCAGTAGTAGGGGGGGGGCGGATTCCTACGAGCAGTACTTC	CASSRGGADSYEQYF	TRBJ2-7	-	-	TRBV19
TGTGCCAGCAGCCCCTCCGAGGAGACCCAGTACTTC	CASSPSEETQYF	TRBJ2-5	-	-	TRBV3-1/TRBV3-2
TGTGCCAGCAGCCCTTACCGGACAGGGGACTATGGCTACACCTTC	CASSPYRTGDYGYTF	TRBJ1-2	few	TRBD1	TRBV7-8
TGTGCCAGCAGCCTTTCTCCTGAGACAGGACCTTTGGAGCAGTACTTC	CASSLSPETGPLEQYF	TRBJ2-7	few	-	TRBV4-2
TGCGCCAGCAGCTTGGAGAGCTCCTACAATGAGCAGTTCTTC	CASSLESSYNEQFF	TRBJ2-1	once	-	TRBV5-1
TGTGCCAGCACCAAGACAGGGGGAGGGACTGAAGCTTTCTTT	CASTKTGGGTEAFF	TRBJ1-1	-	TRBD1	TRBV6-4
TGTGCCAGTAGTACGGCGGTCAATCAGCCCCAGCATTTT	CASSTAVNQPQHF	TRBJ1-5	-	-	TRBV19
TGCGCCAGCAGCCCCGGACAGGGACTTTCAAGAGATACGCAGTATTTT	CASSPGQGLSRDTQYF	TRBJ2-3	once	TRBD1	TRBV5-1
TGCAGCGTTGACAGGGGGGTGAACACTGAAGCTTTCTTT	CSVDRGVNTEAFF	TRBJ1-1	-	TRBD1	TRBV29-1
TGTGCCAGCAGTTCCGGGACAGGTACTTACGAGCAGTACTTC	CASSSGTGTYEQYF	TRBJ2-7	-	TRBD1	TRBV6-5
TGTGCCAGCAGCTTAGGACTAGCGGGGAGGGAGACCCAGTACTTC	CASSLGLAGRETQYF	TRBJ2-5	-	TRBD2	TRBV7-2
TGTGCCAGCAGCCCAGGGACAGCCTCTGGAAACACCATATATTTT	CASSPGTASGNTIYF	TRBJ1-3	-	TRBD1	TRBV7-7
TGTGCCAGCAGAAGGACAGATAACTATGGCTACACCTTC	CASRRTDNYGYTF	TRBJ1-2	-	-	TRBV6-5
TGTGCCAGCAGCCAGAATGGCGGACAGGCTTCCTATGGCTACACCTTC	CASSQNGGQASYGYTF	TRBJ1-2	-	TRBD1	TRBV16
TGTGCCAGCAGCTTTGCCGGGACTCACCTATCCTACAATGAGCAGTTCTTC	CASSFAGTHLSYNEQFF	TRBJ2-1	-	-	TRBV7-8
TGTGCCAGCAGTGACTCGAATAGGGGAAGAAGGGGAGGCTACACCTTC	CASSDSNRGRRGGYTF	TRBJ1-2	-	-	TRBV6-4
TGCAGCGTGATGGACAGGCTAAATCAGCCCCAGCATTTT	CSVMDRLNQPQHF	TRBJ1-5	-	TRBD1	TRBV29-1
TGCGCCAGCAGCCAAGATAGAGGGGCGGAGGGCGGCGGCTACACCTTC	CASSQDRGAEGGGYTF	TRBJ1-2	-	-	TRBV4-1
TGCGCCAGCAGCCAAGATACAGGACAGTACTATGGCTACACCTTC	CASSQDTGQYYGYTF	TRBJ1-2	-	-	TRBV4-1
TGTGCCAGCAGGCAAGGGAATAGGGGGCTTAAGGATGAAGCTTTCTTT	CASRQGNRGLKDEAFF	TRBJ1-1	once	TRBD1	TRBV2
TGTGCCTCCCGGAGGGGTCCCTACGAGCAGTACTTC	CASRRGPYEQYF	TRBJ2-7	few	-	TRBV6-5
TGCGCCAGCAGCTTAAACGGTGTCTACGAGCAGTACTTC	CASSLNGVYEQYF	TRBJ2-7	-	-	TRBV5-1
TGTGCCAGCAGCTTACGCGCCACACAGGGGTCCAGCTCCTATAATTCACCCCTCCACTTT	CASSLRATQGSSSYNSPLHF	TRBJ1-6	-	TRBD1	TRBV7-3
TGTGCCATCAGGACACCCACTAGCGGGGGGCATTCTACAGATACGCAGTATTTT	CAIRTPTSGGHSTDTQYF	TRBJ2-3	-	TRBD2	TRBV10-3
TGCGCCAGCAGCTTCCGGGACAGGGGTAATGAGCAGTTCTTC	CASSFRDRGNEQFF	TRBJ2-1	-	TRBD1	TRBV5-1
TGTGCCAGCAGTGTGGGACAGACTGCGAACACCGGGGAGCTGTTTTTT	CASSVGQTANTGELFF	TRBJ2-2	-	TRBD1	TRBV25-1
TGCGCCAGCAGCTTGGATGAGGGGAGGAATGGCTACACCTTC	CASSLDEGRNGYTF	TRBJ1-2	-	-	TRBV5-1
TGTGCCAGCAGCTTCCTACGCCAGAACACCGGGGAGCTGTTTTTT	CASSFLRQNTGELFF	TRBJ2-2	-	-	TRBV5-4
TGTGCCAGCAGTTACAGGGGACAGGGGGGAAACACCATATATTTT	CASSYRGQGGNTIYF	TRBJ1-3	-	TRBD1	TRBV6-5
TGTGCCAGTAAAGCGGGACAGGCTTATGGCTACACCTTC	CASKAGQAYGYTF	TRBJ1-2	-	TRBD1	TRBV19
TGTGCCAGCAGCTCTGGTAGCCGCAATCAGCCCCAGCATTTT	CASSSGSRNQPQHF	TRBJ1-5	-	-	TRBV9
TGCGCCAGCAGCGAGGGACAGGCCCGTAATGAAAAACTGTTTTTT	CASSEGQARNEKLFF	TRBJ1-4	-	TRBD1	TRBV5-1
TGTGCCAGCAGCGTAGATCAGGGTAGTAACACTGAAGCTTTCTTT	CASSVDQGSNTEAFF	TRBJ1-1	-	-	TRBV9
TGCAGCGTTGGGGCGCCGTGGGAGCAGTACTTC	CSVGAPWEQYF	TRBJ2-7	-	-	TRBV29-1
TGTGCCAGCAGTATTGGACAGAGTAGCAATCAGCCCCAGCATTTT	CASSIGQSSNQPQHF	TRBJ1-5	-	-	TRBV28
TGTGCCAGCAAGGAAGGGACATCAGGGGTGAATGGCTACACCTTC	CASKEGTSGVNGYTF	TRBJ1-2	-	-	TRBV25-1
TGTGCCAGTAAAGAACGACAGGGTGGTCAGCCCCAGCATTTT	CASKERQGGQPQHF	TRBJ1-5	few	TRBD1	TRBV19
TGTGCCTCCCGACAGGGGATGTACCAAGAGACCCAGTACTTC	CASRQGMYQETQYF	TRBJ2-5	-	TRBD1	TRBV5-6
TGTGCCACCTTTAGACACAGGGGGCTCGCGACTTTCTTT	CATFRHRGLATFF	TRBJ1-1	-	TRBD1	TRBV6-5
TGTGCCAGCAGTGAGACAGGGAACACTGAAGCTTTCTTT	CASSETGNTEAFF	TRBJ1-1	-	-	TRBV6-6
TGTGCCAGCAGCACAACCAATTCACCCCTCCACTTT	CASSTTNSPLHF	TRBJ1-6	-	-	TRBV7-2
TGTGCCAGCAGTAACAGGGTAGAGACCCAGTACTTC	CASSNRVETQYF	TRBJ2-5	-	-	TRBV7-2
TGTGCCAGCAAGTCAGGGGATCTTTCCCTAGCCAAAAACATTCAGTACTTC	CASKSGDLSLAKNIQYF	TRBJ2-4	-	-	TRBV19
TGTGCCAGCAGACCCGGACGGGAAGCCAGTGAAGCTTTCTTT	CASRPGREASEAFF	TRBJ1-1	-	-	TRBV2
TGTGCCAGCAGTTACTCGAACACAGGACCCCAGCATTTT	CASSYSNTGPQHF	TRBJ1-5	-	-	TRBV6-5
TGCTCCGTGAGACTAGCGGGGGGTAGCTCCTACAATGAGCAGTTCTTC	CSVRLAGGSSYNEQFF	TRBJ2-1	-	TRBD2	TRBV7-2
TGTGCCAGCAACGGGGACTCCTATAATTCACCCCTCCACTTT	CASNGDSYNSPLHF	TRBJ1-6	-	-	TRBV28
TGTGCCAGCAGCTTTGGTCACAGGGGGGGCTACGAGCAGTACTTC	CASSFGHRGGYEQYF	TRBJ2-7	-	-	TRBV5-4